The 16 T cell receptor beta chains below all came from one sample that was sequenced in a study of T cells after posttransplantation cyclophosphamide. Assay: immunoSEQ multiplex PCR; the TCRdb copy retains only in-frame clones and omits some. The sample contains about 24,000 clones, none of them singletons. Sequenced: PBMCs. Source of these receptors: a woman in her sixties in good health, CMV-negative, and a related stem cell transplant donor.

This clone was observed at least ten times. The V and J genes are TRBV27 and TRBJ1-3, with a tentative D call TRBD1 (6 bases). The CDR3 sequence is 17 residues long. Germline CDR1 reads MNHEY; CDR2 reads SMNVEV (reference sequence). V was pared by 3 bases and J by 4 bases, with 19 bases between. DNA for the CDR3: TGTGCCAGCAGTTTTAATGGCGGGGGGCTAGTCGGAAACACCATATATTTT. Amino acid sequence: CASSFNGGGLVGNTIYF.

This clone has at least ten counts. This chain connects TRBV7-2 to TRBJ2-5; 7 positions agree with TRBD2. After removal of 3 bases from V and 4 bases from J, the junction contained 8 bases not matched to a gene. Germline CDR1 reads SGHTA; CDR2 reads FQGNSA. The CDR3 sequence is 15 residues long. CDR3: CASSLNPGTTETQYF. DNA for the CDR3: TGTGCCAGCAGCTTGAACCCCGGGACTACAGAGACCCAGTACTTC.

The rearrangement uses TRBV5-1 and TRBJ1-2, with TRBD1 matching over 7 bases. This CDR3 is 15 amino acids long. Germline V gene sequence: CDR1 SGHRS, CDR2 YFSETQ. The V gene end was trimmed by 4 bases and the J gene end by 9 bases; junction bases not matched to a gene: 15. CDR3 DNA: TGCGCCAGCAGCACTGAGACAGGGCCGACTTGGAGCTACACCTTC. Residues: CASSTETGPTWSYTF.

The V gene is TRBV28, the J gene TRBJ2-1; TRBD1 aligns across 7 bases. CDR3 size: 14 residues. In germline, CDR1 is MDHEN, CDR2 SYDVKM. V shed 4 bases, J shed 4 bases, and the junction held 4 bases outside the gene matches. DNA for the CDR3: TGTGCCAGCAGTTGGACAGGCTTATACAATGAGCAGTTCTTC. It yields the protein CASSWTGLYNEQFF.

This clone was observed at least ten times. The chain uses TRBV5-1 and TRBJ1-3, with a weak D call TRBD1 (6 bases). Germline CDR1 is SGHRS and CDR2 is YFSETQ. The CDR3 has 17 residues. V shed 1 base and J shed 4 bases, with 18 bases lying between them. In DNA, the CDR3 is TGCGCCAGCAGCTTGACAGGGAAGGGGTCTCTGGGAAACACCATATATTTT. Its translation: CASSLTGKGSLGNTIYF.

There are many counts of this clone. This chain joins TRBV7-2 and TRBJ2-3, with 10 bases identical to TRBD2. Losses at the gene ends were 3 bases for V and 5 bases for J; bases not matched to a gene: 8. CDR3 length equals 16 residues. The germline gives CDR1 SGHTA, CDR2 FQGNSA. CDR3 loop: CASSFQLAGQGDTQYF. The CDR3 DNA reads as TGTGCCAGCAGCTTTCAACTAGCGGGGCAGGGAGATACGCAGTATTTT.

There are many counts of this clone. This chain links TRBV18 with TRBJ2-3; D gene ambiguous. CDR3 length: 12 residues. The ends were cut back, 2 bases at V and 6 bases at J, with 6 bases in the middle. CDR1 is KGHSH and CDR2 is LQKENI in the germline V gene. CDR3 DNA: TGTGCCAGCTCACCAATGAGGGATACGCAGTATTTT. It yields the protein CASSPMRDTQYF.

This clone occurred many times. This chain links TRBV19 with TRBJ1-1; a possible D gene is TRBD1 (5 bases). The CDR3 contains 14 residues. The germline CDR1 and CDR2 sequences are LNHDA and SQIVND (reference sequence). Deletions cut 5 bases from V and 1 base from J, with 11 bases between. In DNA, the CDR3 is TGTGCCAGTAGTGGGGTAAGGGGGAACACTGAAGCTTTCTTT. Amino acids: CASSGVRGNTEAFF.

This clone was counted at least ten times. V gene TRBV14 combines with J gene TRBJ2-1; D might be TRBD2 (5 bases). The CDR3 totals 16 residues. The germline V gene has CDR1 SGHDN and CDR2 FVKESK. The V gene lost 2 bases and the J gene lost 0 bases, with 11 bases spanning the gap. CDR3: CASSQRSRVSYNEQFF. CDR3 nucleotides: TGTGCCAGCAGCCAACGCTCGAGGGTCTCCTACAATGAGCAGTTCTTC.

This clone showed up just a few times. Within the sample, other DNA sequences also encode this same CDR3. The chain combines TRBV5-1 with TRBJ1-1, with D possibly matching TRBD1 (5 bases). CDR3 length: 13 residues. Trimming stripped 0 bases from V and 11 bases from J, with 14 bases between. Germline V CDR1 and CDR2: SGHRS, YFSETQ. The DNA for the CDR3 is TGCGCCAGCAGCTTGGCCAGGGCAGAGGTGGCTTTCTTT. Amino acid sequence: CASSLARAEVAFF.

This clone has at least ten counts. The J gene is TRBJ2-3, the V gene TRBV9, with D unresolved. Trimming took off 4 bases at V and 5 bases at J, with 11 bases between the two ends. Germline V CDR1 and CDR2: SGDLS, YYNGEE. The CDR3 sequence is 13 residues long. In nucleotides, the CDR3 is TGTGCCAGCAGCTCCACCCCCGGAGATACGCAGTATTTT. Protein sequence: CASSSTPGDTQYF.

This clone was picked up many times. The chain combines TRBV27 with TRBJ2-7, with 9 bases identical to TRBD1. Germline CDR1 is MNHEY and CDR2 is SMNVEV (reference sequence). The CDR3 totals 17 residues. V was pared by 5 bases and J by 0 bases, with 11 bases of the junction left unmatched. The CDR3 region has the DNA TGTGCCAGCAGTGAGAGGGGACAGGGTATGGCCTCCTACGAGCAGTACTTC. This encodes CASSERGQGMASYEQYF.

This clone came up many times. The chain employs TRBV4-3 and TRBJ1-2; weak D call: TRBD1 (5 bases). The CDR3 extends over 15 amino acids. From germline, CDR1 is LGHNA and CDR2 YSLEER. V was trimmed by 0 bases and J by 8 bases, leaving 16 bases between them. Here the CDR3 reads CASSQDRGGADGYTF. The CDR3 nucleotides are TGCGCCAGCAGCCAAGATCGCGGGGGAGCAGACGGCTACACCTTC.

This clone has at least ten counts. The V gene is TRBV9, the J gene TRBJ2-3; TRBD2 matches 10 bases. V was pared by 0 bases and J by 3 bases, with 1 base of the junction left unmatched. From germline, CDR1 is SGDLS and CDR2 YYNGEE. This CDR3 comprises 15 residues. CDR3 sequence: CASSVGSGGTDTQYF. In DNA form, the CDR3 reads TGTGCCAGCAGCGTAGGTAGCGGGGGGACAGATACGCAGTATTTT.

The chain uses TRBV11-3 and TRBJ2-1; D perhaps matches TRBD2 (5 bases). Germline assignment: CDR1 SGHNT and CDR2 YENEEA. Trimming took 3 bases from V and 10 from J, leaving 10 bases between them. This CDR3 has 12 residues. CDR3 residues: CASSLTTGEQFF. CDR3 in DNA: TGTGCCAGCAGCTTGACCACGGGAGAGCAGTTCTTC.

This clone has only a few counts. The chain has TRBV7-3 and TRBJ2-5; 8 positions agree with TRBD1. The CDR3 sequence is 15 residues long. The V segment lost 2 bases and the J segment 1 base; nucleotides outside the gene matches: 3. The germline CDR1 and CDR2 sequences are SGHTA and FQGTGA. The CDR3 protein is CASSLGQGSQETQYF. The CDR3 region has the DNA TGTGCCAGCAGCTTAGGACAGGGATCCCAAGAGACCCAGTACTTC.